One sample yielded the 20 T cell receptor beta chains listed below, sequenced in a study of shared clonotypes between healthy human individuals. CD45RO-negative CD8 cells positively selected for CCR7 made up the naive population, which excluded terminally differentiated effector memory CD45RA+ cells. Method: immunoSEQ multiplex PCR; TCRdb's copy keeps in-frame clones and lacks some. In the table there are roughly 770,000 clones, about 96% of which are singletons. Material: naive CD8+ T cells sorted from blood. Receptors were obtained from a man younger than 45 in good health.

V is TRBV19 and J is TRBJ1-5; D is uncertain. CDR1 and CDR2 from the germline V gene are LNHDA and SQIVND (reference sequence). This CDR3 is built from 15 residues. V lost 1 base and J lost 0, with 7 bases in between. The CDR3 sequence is CASSIGRYSNQPQHF. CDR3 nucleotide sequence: TGTGCCAGTAGTATAGGGCGGTATAGCAATCAGCCCCAGCATTTT.

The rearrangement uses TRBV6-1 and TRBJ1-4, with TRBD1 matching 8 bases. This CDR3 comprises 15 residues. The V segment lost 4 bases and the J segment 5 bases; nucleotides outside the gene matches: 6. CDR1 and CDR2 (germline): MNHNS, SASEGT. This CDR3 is CASSGTGPPNEKLFF. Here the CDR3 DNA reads TGTGCCAGCAGTGGGACAGGGCCTCCCAATGAAAAACTGTTTTTT.

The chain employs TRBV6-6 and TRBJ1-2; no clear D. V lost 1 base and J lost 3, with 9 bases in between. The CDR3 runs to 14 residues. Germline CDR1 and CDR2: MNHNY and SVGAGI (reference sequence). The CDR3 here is CASSYLAHDYGYTF. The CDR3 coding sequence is TGTGCCAGCAGTTACTTAGCTCATGACTATGGCTACACCTTC.

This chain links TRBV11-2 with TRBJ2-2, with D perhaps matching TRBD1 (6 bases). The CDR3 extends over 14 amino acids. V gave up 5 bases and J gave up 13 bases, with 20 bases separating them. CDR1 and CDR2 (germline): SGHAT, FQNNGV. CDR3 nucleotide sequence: TGTGCCAGCAGCCAACCACCTGAAGGGGGTCGGCTGTTTTTT. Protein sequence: CASSQPPEGGRLFF.

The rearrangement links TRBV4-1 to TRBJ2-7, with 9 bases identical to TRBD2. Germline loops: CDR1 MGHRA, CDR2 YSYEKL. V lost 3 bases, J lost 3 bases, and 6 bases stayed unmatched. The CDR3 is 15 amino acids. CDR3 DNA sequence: TGCGCCAGCAGCCATACTAGCGGGCCACGCTACGAGCAGTACTTC. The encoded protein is CASSHTSGPRYEQYF.

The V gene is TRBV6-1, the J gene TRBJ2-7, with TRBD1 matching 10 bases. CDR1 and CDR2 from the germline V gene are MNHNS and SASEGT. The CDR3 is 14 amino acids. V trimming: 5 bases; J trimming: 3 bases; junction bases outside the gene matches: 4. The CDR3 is CASSPRDRGYEQYF. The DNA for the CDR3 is TGTGCCAGCAGTCCTCGGGACAGGGGCTACGAGCAGTACTTC.

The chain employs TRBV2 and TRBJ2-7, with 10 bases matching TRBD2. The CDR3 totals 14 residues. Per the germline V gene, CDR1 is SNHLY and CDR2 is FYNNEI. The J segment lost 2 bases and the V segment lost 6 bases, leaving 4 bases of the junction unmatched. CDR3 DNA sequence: TGTGCCAGCAGCCTAGCGGGAGAGACCTACGAGCAGTACTTC. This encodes CASSLAGETYEQYF.

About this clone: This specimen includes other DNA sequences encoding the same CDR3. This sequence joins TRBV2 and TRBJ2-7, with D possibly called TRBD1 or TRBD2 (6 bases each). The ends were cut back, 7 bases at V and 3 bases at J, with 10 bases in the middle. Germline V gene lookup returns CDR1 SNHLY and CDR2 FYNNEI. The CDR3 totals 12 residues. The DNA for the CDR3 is TGTGCCAGCAAGGGGGGCCTCTACGAGCAGTACTTC. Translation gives CASKGGLYEQYF.

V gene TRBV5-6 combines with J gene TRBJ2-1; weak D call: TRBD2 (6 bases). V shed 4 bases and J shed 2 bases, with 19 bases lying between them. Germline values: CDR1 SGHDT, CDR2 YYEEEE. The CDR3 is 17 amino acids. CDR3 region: CASSATPSGQAYNEQFF. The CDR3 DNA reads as TGTGCCAGCAGCGCTACCCCCAGCGGGCAGGCCTACAATGAGCAGTTCTTC.

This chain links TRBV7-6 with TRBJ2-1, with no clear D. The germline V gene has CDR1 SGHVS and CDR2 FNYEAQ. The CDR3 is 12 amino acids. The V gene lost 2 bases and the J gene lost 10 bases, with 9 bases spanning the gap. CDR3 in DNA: TGTGCCAGCAGCTTATTGGGTCGCGAGCAGTTCTTC. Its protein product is CASSLLGREQFF.

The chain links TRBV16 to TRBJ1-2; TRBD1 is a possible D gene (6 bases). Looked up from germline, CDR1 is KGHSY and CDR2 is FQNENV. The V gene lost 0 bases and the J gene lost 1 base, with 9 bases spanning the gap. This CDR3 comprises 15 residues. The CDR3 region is CASSQSDSSNYGYTF. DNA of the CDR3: TGTGCCAGCAGCCAATCGGACAGTAGTAACTATGGCTACACCTTC.

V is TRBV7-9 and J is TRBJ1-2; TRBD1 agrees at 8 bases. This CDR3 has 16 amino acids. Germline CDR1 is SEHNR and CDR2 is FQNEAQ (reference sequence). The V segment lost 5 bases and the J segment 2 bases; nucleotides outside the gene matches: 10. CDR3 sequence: CASSDLTGETNYGYTF. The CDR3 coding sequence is TGTGCCAGCAGCGACCTGACAGGGGAGACGAACTATGGCTACACCTTC.

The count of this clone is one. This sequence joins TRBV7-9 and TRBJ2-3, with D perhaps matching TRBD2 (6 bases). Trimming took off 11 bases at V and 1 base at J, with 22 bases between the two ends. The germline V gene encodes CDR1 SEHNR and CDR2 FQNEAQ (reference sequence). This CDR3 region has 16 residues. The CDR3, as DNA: TGTGCCCTGCGGGATCCAGACCGGACTGGCACAGATACGCAGTATTTT. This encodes CALRDPDRTGTDTQYF.

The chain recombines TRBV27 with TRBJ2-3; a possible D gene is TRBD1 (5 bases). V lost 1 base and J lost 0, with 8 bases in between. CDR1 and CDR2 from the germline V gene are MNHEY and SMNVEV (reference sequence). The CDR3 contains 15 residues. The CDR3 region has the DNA TGTGCCAGCAGTTTATTACAGGATAGCACAGATACGCAGTATTTT. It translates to CASSLLQDSTDTQYF.

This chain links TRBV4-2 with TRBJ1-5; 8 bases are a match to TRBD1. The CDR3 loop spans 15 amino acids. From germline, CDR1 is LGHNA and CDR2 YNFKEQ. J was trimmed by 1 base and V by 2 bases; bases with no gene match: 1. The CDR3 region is CASSQHRGSNQPQHF. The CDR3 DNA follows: TGTGCCAGCAGCCAACACAGGGGGAGCAATCAGCCCCAGCATTTT.

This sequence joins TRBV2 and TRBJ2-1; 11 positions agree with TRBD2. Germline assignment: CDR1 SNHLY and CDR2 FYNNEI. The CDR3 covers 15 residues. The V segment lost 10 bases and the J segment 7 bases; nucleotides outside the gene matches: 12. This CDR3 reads CAIPLSGRARNEQFF. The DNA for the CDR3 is TGTGCCATCCCACTTAGCGGGAGGGCCCGAAATGAGCAGTTCTTC.

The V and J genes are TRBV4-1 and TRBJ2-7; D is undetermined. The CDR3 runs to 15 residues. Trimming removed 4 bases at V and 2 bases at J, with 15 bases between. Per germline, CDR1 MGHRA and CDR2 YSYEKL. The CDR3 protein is CASSRLYPATYEQYF. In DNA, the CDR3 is TGCGCCAGCAGCCGCCTTTACCCCGCGACCTACGAGCAGTACTTC.

The CDR3 loop is CASSAKSVHHNEQFF. CDR3 bases: TGTGCCAGCAGCGCCAAAAGCGTCCATCACAATGAGCAGTTCTTC. The genes are TRBV7-9 and TRBJ2-1; the D is unclear. Looked up from germline, CDR1 is SEHNR and CDR2 is FQNEAQ (reference sequence). Trimming stripped 5 bases from V and 5 bases from J, with 16 bases between. CDR3 size: 15 residues.

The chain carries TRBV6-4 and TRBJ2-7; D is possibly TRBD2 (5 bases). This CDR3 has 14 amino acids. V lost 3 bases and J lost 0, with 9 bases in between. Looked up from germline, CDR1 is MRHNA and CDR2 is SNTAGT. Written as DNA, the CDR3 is TGTGCCAGCAGTGAGGAGGCCCTCTCCTACGAGCAGTACTTC. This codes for CASSEEALSYEQYF.

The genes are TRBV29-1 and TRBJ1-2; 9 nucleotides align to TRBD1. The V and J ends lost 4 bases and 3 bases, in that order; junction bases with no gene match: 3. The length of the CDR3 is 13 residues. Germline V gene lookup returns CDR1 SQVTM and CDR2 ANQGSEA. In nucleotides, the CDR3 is TGCAGCGTTGGGGACAGGGAAGACTATGGCTACACCTTC. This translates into CSVGDREDYGYTF.